The rows below give T cell receptor beta chains drawn from one sample of a study of shared T cell receptors in the human thymus. Measured with immunoSEQ multiplex PCR; TCRdb has only the in-frame clones, and not every one. The repertoire includes 600,000 or so clones, more than 75% of them detected once, and roughly 0.0086% sits in the top ten. The same specimen was also included in a second study, on human thymus T cells.

Material for sequencing was thymocytes. All receptors come from a boy in the first two years of life with a congenital heart defect. Both conserved end residues are part of each CDR3. Each record gives: J gene, V gene, clone size, D gene, CDR3 DNA, CDR3 protein. D genes are given only for firm matches. Size values are once, few and many counts, or a class for expanded clones, and some rows have none.

J gene: TRBJ1-1
V gene: TRBV6-1
clone size: -
D gene: -
CDR3 DNA: TGTGCCAGCAGTGAAGGGCGACCCCGGGGGGCGACTGAAGCTTTCTTT
CDR3 protein: CASSEGRPRGATEAFF

J gene: TRBJ2-1
V gene: TRBV5-1
clone size: -
D gene: TRBD2
CDR3 DNA: TGCGCCAGCAGCTTCCATTCTAGCGGGGGGCAATCTAATGAGCAGTTCTTC
CDR3 protein: CASSFHSSGGQSNEQFF

J gene: TRBJ2-3
V gene: TRBV7-7
clone size: -
D gene: TRBD2
CDR3 DNA: TGTGCCAGCAGCCCTGCGGGAGTAAGCACAGATACGCAGTATTTT
CDR3 protein: CASSPAGVSTDTQYF

J gene: TRBJ1-3
V gene: TRBV29-1
clone size: -
D gene: -
CDR3 DNA: TGCAGCGTTGAAGAGGCCCGACAGGCCCTCTCTGGAAACACCATATATTTT
CDR3 protein: CSVEEARQALSGNTIYF

J gene: TRBJ2-1
V gene: TRBV30
clone size: -
D gene: -
CDR3 DNA: TGTGCCTGGAGCGGGAGCAATGAGCAGTTCTTC
CDR3 protein: CAWSGSNEQFF

J gene: TRBJ2-1
V gene: TRBV5-1
clone size: -
D gene: TRBD2
CDR3 DNA: TGCGCCAGCAGCTTGAATAGGGGACCTAGCGGGAAGGTCAATGAGCAGTTCTTC
CDR3 protein: CASSLNRGPSGKVNEQFF

J gene: TRBJ1-4
V gene: TRBV18
clone size: -
D gene: -
CDR3 DNA: TGTGCCAGCTCACCGATCTGTAGTGCAACTAATGAAAAACTGTTTTTT
CDR3 protein: CASSPICSATNEKLFF

J gene: TRBJ1-1
V gene: TRBV25-1
clone size: -
D gene: -
CDR3 DNA: TGTGCCAGCATGTTAACAGGGCCCCAGAACACTGAAGCTTTCTTT
CDR3 protein: CASMLTGPQNTEAFF

J gene: TRBJ2-5
V gene: TRBV2
clone size: -
D gene: TRBD1
CDR3 DNA: TGTGCCAGCAGTGCCGGGACAGGGGGCGGGGAGACCCAGTACTTC
CDR3 protein: CASSAGTGGGETQYF

J gene: TRBJ2-7
V gene: TRBV7-9
clone size: -
D gene: TRBD2
CDR3 DNA: TGTGCCAGCAGCTTATGCCAGGGACTAGAAAAACCCGAGCAGTACTTC
CDR3 protein: CASSLCQGLEKPEQYF

J gene: TRBJ2-1
V gene: TRBV11-2
clone size: -
D gene: TRBD2
CDR3 DNA: TGTGCCAGCAGCTCCGGGACTAGCGGGAGGGCTGAGCAGTTCTTC
CDR3 protein: CASSSGTSGRAEQFF

J gene: TRBJ2-7
V gene: TRBV25-1
clone size: once
D gene: TRBD1
CDR3 DNA: TGTGCCAGCAGACCGACAGGGGGGATTGCCTACGAGCAGTACTTC
CDR3 protein: CASRPTGGIAYEQYF

J gene: TRBJ2-1
V gene: TRBV12-5
clone size: -
D gene: TRBD2
CDR3 DNA: TGTGCTAGTGGTTTGGCCCAGCGGGATGACAATGAGCAGTTCTTC
CDR3 protein: CASGLAQRDDNEQFF

J gene: TRBJ2-5
V gene: TRBV10-3
clone size: -
D gene: TRBD2
CDR3 DNA: TGTGCCATCAGTAGTAGCGGGGTTGAGACCCAGTACTTC
CDR3 protein: CAISSSGVETQYF

J gene: TRBJ2-1
V gene: TRBV10-2
clone size: -
D gene: -
CDR3 DNA: TGCGCCAGCATAGGTTCGGCGACCGACGAGGTCGGAGATGAGCAGTTCTTC
CDR3 protein: CASIGSATDEVGDEQFF

J gene: TRBJ2-2
V gene: TRBV14
clone size: -
D gene: TRBD2
CDR3 DNA: TGTGCCAGCAGCCAAGATCAATTAGCGGGGGGGCCCGACACCGGGGAGCTGTTTTTT
CDR3 protein: CASSQDQLAGGPDTGELFF

J gene: TRBJ2-1
V gene: TRBV7-8
clone size: -
D gene: TRBD2
CDR3 DNA: TGTGCCAGTGCAGCGGGAGAGAACAATGAGCAGTTCTTC
CDR3 protein: CASAAGENNEQFF

J gene: TRBJ2-1
V gene: TRBV5-1
clone size: -
D gene: TRBD2
CDR3 DNA: TGCGCCAGCACTAGGGAGGGGCCGTTGGGGGAGCAGTTCTTC
CDR3 protein: CASTREGPLGEQFF

J gene: TRBJ1-4
V gene: TRBV15
clone size: -
D gene: -
CDR3 DNA: TGTGCCACCAGCAGACCCCGCACCGACAGAACTAATGAAAAACTGTTTTTT
CDR3 protein: CATSRPRTDRTNEKLFF

J gene: TRBJ2-7
V gene: TRBV6-5
clone size: -
D gene: TRBD1
CDR3 DNA: TGTGCCAGCAGTTCTCGGACAGGGTTCGACGAGCAGTACTTC
CDR3 protein: CASSSRTGFDEQYF

J gene: TRBJ1-1
V gene: TRBV7-9
clone size: once
D gene: TRBD1
CDR3 DNA: TGTGCCAGCAGCTCATTACCGACCAAGACAGGGGTGGGCACTGAAGCTTTCTTT
CDR3 protein: CASSSLPTKTGVGTEAFF

J gene: TRBJ2-1
V gene: TRBV27
clone size: -
D gene: -
CDR3 DNA: TGTGCCAGCAGTTCCGCCGGGACTTATAACAATGAGCAGTTCTTC
CDR3 protein: CASSSAGTYNNEQFF

J gene: TRBJ2-7
V gene: TRBV5-8
clone size: -
D gene: -
CDR3 DNA: TGTGCGCCCGGACAGGAGGGGGGAGAGCAGTACTTC
CDR3 protein: CAPGQEGGEQYF

J gene: TRBJ2-7
V gene: TRBV5-4
clone size: few
D gene: TRBD1
CDR3 DNA: TGTGCCAGCAGCACCTCGGGGACAGGGGGACCCTTGGGCTCCTACGAGCAGTACTTC
CDR3 protein: CASSTSGTGGPLGSYEQYF

J gene: TRBJ2-7
V gene: TRBV15
clone size: -
D gene: TRBD2
CDR3 DNA: TGTGCCACCAGACTAGCGGGAGGTCCCTACGAGCAGTACTTC
CDR3 protein: CATRLAGGPYEQYF

J gene: TRBJ2-2
V gene: TRBV5-4
clone size: once
D gene: TRBD2
CDR3 DNA: TGTGCCAGCAGCTTTCCTAGCGGCGGCGCGAACACCGGGGAGCTGTTTTTT
CDR3 protein: CASSFPSGGANTGELFF

J gene: TRBJ1-5
V gene: TRBV6-5
clone size: once
D gene: -
CDR3 DNA: TGTGCCACCCGGGGGGGAGTAAATCAGCCCCAGCATTTT
CDR3 protein: CATRGGVNQPQHF

J gene: TRBJ2-1
V gene: TRBV2
clone size: -
D gene: TRBD1
CDR3 DNA: TGTGCCAGGGAGACAGGGTGGAAAGGTGAGCAGTTCTTC
CDR3 protein: CARETGWKGEQFF

J gene: TRBJ2-1
V gene: TRBV4-3
clone size: -
D gene: TRBD2
CDR3 DNA: TGCGCCAGCAGCCAAGATAGGGGCGGGAGGCGCTACAATGAGCAGTTCTTC
CDR3 protein: CASSQDRGGRRYNEQFF

J gene: TRBJ2-7
V gene: TRBV28
clone size: -
D gene: -
CDR3 DNA: TGTGCCAGCAGTACCACCTGGGGGCCTCGGGCGTGCGGGAGCTCCTACGAGCAGTACTTC
CDR3 protein: CASSTTWGPRACGSSYEQYF

J gene: TRBJ2-7
V gene: TRBV11-2
clone size: few
D gene: -
CDR3 DNA: TGTGCCAGCAGCTTAGTCGGGGGGCACGAGCAGTACTTC
CDR3 protein: CASSLVGGHEQYF

J gene: TRBJ2-7
V gene: TRBV7-9
clone size: -
D gene: -
CDR3 DNA: TGTGCCAGCAGCTTATCGGGACACACCTACGAGCAGTACTTC
CDR3 protein: CASSLSGHTYEQYF

J gene: TRBJ2-2
V gene: TRBV19
clone size: -
D gene: -
CDR3 DNA: TGTGCCAGTAGCACAGGCGGGGGCTACGCGGAGCTGTTTTTT
CDR3 protein: CASSTGGGYAELFF

J gene: TRBJ2-7
V gene: TRBV7-8
clone size: -
D gene: TRBD2
CDR3 DNA: TGTGCCAGCAGTAGCGACCGAATAGCGGGGGTCTCCTACGAGCAGTACTTC
CDR3 protein: CASSSDRIAGVSYEQYF

J gene: TRBJ1-1
V gene: TRBV29-1
clone size: -
D gene: -
CDR3 DNA: TGCAGCGTTGGGGGGGGCGGGAACACTGAAGCTTTCTTT
CDR3 protein: CSVGGGGNTEAFF

J gene: TRBJ2-1
V gene: TRBV5-6
clone size: once
D gene: TRBD1
CDR3 DNA: TGTGCCAGCACGACAGGGGGGAGCTCCTACAATGAGCAGTTCTTC
CDR3 protein: CASTTGGSSYNEQFF

J gene: TRBJ2-2
V gene: TRBV9
clone size: -
D gene: TRBD2
CDR3 DNA: TGTGCCAGCAGCCCGGGACTAGCCCGCGAGAACACCGGGGAGCTGTTTTTT
CDR3 protein: CASSPGLARENTGELFF

J gene: TRBJ1-2
V gene: TRBV6-5
clone size: -
D gene: TRBD1
CDR3 DNA: TGTGCCAGCAGCGGAACAGGGGGCGATGGCTACACCTTC
CDR3 protein: CASSGTGGDGYTF

J gene: TRBJ2-1
V gene: TRBV19
clone size: -
D gene: TRBD2
CDR3 DNA: TGTGCCAGTAGTCTGGGACTAGCGGGAGTGTCCTACAATGAGCAGTTCTTC
CDR3 protein: CASSLGLAGVSYNEQFF

J gene: TRBJ2-6
V gene: TRBV7-9
clone size: -
D gene: -
CDR3 DNA: TGTGCCAGCAGCCTAGAACAGTTTACGGGGGCCAACGTCCTGACTTTC
CDR3 protein: CASSLEQFTGANVLTF

J gene: TRBJ2-3
V gene: TRBV5-6
clone size: -
D gene: -
CDR3 DNA: TGTGCCAGCAGCTTCGTCGGAGGGTGGGCTAGCACAGATACGCAGTATTTT
CDR3 protein: CASSFVGGWASTDTQYF

J gene: TRBJ2-7
V gene: TRBV19
clone size: -
D gene: TRBD1
CDR3 DNA: TGTGCCAGTAGTATTGGACAGGGAGCCTTCTACGAGCAGTACTTC
CDR3 protein: CASSIGQGAFYEQYF

J gene: TRBJ2-1
V gene: TRBV4-3
clone size: -
D gene: -
CDR3 DNA: TGCGCCAGCAGCCAAGATCAGGGGTGGACTCACCGACAACTTGGGTCCTACAATGAGCAGTTCTTC
CDR3 protein: CASSQDQGWTHRQLGSYNEQFF

J gene: TRBJ1-2
V gene: TRBV20-1
clone size: -
D gene: TRBD1
CDR3 DNA: TGCAGTGCGGAGACAGGGGTTGGCTACACCTTC
CDR3 protein: CSAETGVGYTF

J gene: TRBJ1-4
V gene: TRBV6-6
clone size: -
D gene: TRBD1
CDR3 DNA: TGTGCCAGCAGTTACTCAGGCAGGGGGCGAGAAAAACTGTTTTTT
CDR3 protein: CASSYSGRGREKLFF

J gene: TRBJ1-6
V gene: TRBV30
clone size: -
D gene: TRBD1
CDR3 DNA: TGTGCCTGGAGAATTACGGACAGGATATCACCCCTCCACTTT
CDR3 protein: CAWRITDRISPLHF

J gene: TRBJ1-2
V gene: TRBV7-2
clone size: -
D gene: -
CDR3 DNA: TGTGCCAGCAGCCCGGGGACATCGGGGGGCTACACCTTC
CDR3 protein: CASSPGTSGGYTF

J gene: TRBJ1-3
V gene: TRBV10-1
clone size: few
D gene: -
CDR3 DNA: TGCGCCAGCAGTGAGTCAGGGGCTAGCTCTGGAAACACCATATATTTT
CDR3 protein: CASSESGASSGNTIYF

J gene: TRBJ2-3
V gene: TRBV5-4
clone size: -
D gene: -
CDR3 DNA: TGTGCCAGCAGCTTGGCTGATACGCAGTATTTT
CDR3 protein: CASSLADTQYF

J gene: TRBJ1-2
V gene: TRBV27
clone size: -
D gene: TRBD1
CDR3 DNA: TGTGCCAGCAAGCCCGACAGGGTTGAATATGGCTACACCTTC
CDR3 protein: CASKPDRVEYGYTF

J gene: TRBJ1-5
V gene: TRBV27
clone size: -
D gene: TRBD1
CDR3 DNA: TGTGCCAGCAGTTCAGGGGGCCATCAGCCCCAGCATTTT
CDR3 protein: CASSSGGHQPQHF

J gene: TRBJ1-1
V gene: TRBV4-3
clone size: -
D gene: -
CDR3 DNA: TGCGCCAGCAGCCAAGATCCGGAGAACCGGAACACTGAAGCTTTCTTT
CDR3 protein: CASSQDPENRNTEAFF

J gene: TRBJ1-3
V gene: TRBV5-4
clone size: -
D gene: -
CDR3 DNA: TGTGCCAGCAGCTCTTTTGGTGACCGACAGGTTGGAAACACCATATATTTT
CDR3 protein: CASSSFGDRQVGNTIYF

J gene: TRBJ1-5
V gene: TRBV6-1
clone size: -
D gene: -
CDR3 DNA: TGTGCCAGCAGAGGGGAAGAGGAGCCCCAGCATTTT
CDR3 protein: CASRGEEEPQHF

J gene: TRBJ2-2
V gene: TRBV5-1
clone size: -
D gene: -
CDR3 DNA: TGCGCCAGCAAGGGGGGGCGTATCGAGGGGGAGCTGTTTTTT
CDR3 protein: CASKGGRIEGELFF

J gene: TRBJ1-4
V gene: TRBV5-1
clone size: -
D gene: TRBD1
CDR3 DNA: TGCGCCAGTAGACAGGGTAGGGGTGAAAAACTGTTTTTT
CDR3 protein: CASRQGRGEKLFF